One and the same sample provided the 25 T cell receptor beta chains below, sequenced in a study of shared clonotypes between healthy human individuals. The repertoire was sequenced with immunoSEQ multiplex PCR; TCRdb's copy has only in-frame clones and lacks some. The data show around 700,000 clones, about three quarters seen once. Sequenced input: memory CD4+ T cells sorted from blood. Sample subset: CD45RA-negative fraction. Source of these receptors: a woman in her twenties or thirties in good health.

The rearrangement uses TRBV7-6 and TRBJ2-1; TRBD2 agrees at 8 bases. The trim removed 1 base at V and 6 bases at J, leaving 17 bases unmatched. Germline CDR1 reads SGHVS; CDR2 reads FNYEAQ. The CDR3 sequence is 19 residues long. The CDR3 protein is CASSLEPASAGAPTNEQFF. DNA of the CDR3: TGTGCCAGCAGCTTAGAGCCAGCCTCAGCGGGAGCTCCCACCAATGAGCAGTTCTTC.

This clone came up a few times. This sequence joins TRBV19 and TRBJ2-7; maybe TRBD2 (5 bases). Germline-derived CDR1 and CDR2 are LNHDA and SQIVND (reference sequence). This CDR3 is built from 13 residues. V lost 7 bases to trimming and J lost 6 bases, with 16 bases between them. CDR3 loop: CASTLPGVREQYF. The CDR3 bases are TGTGCCAGTACCCTGCCCGGGGTGCGCGAGCAGTACTTC.

The chain recombines TRBV5-6 with TRBJ2-1; D not certain. The CDR3 runs 13 residues. Germline CDR1 is SGHDT and CDR2 is YYEEEE. The ends were cut back, 0 bases at V and 14 bases at J, with 15 bases in the middle. This CDR3 is CASSLVAVRMEFF. CDR3 nucleotides: TGTGCCAGCAGCTTGGTCGCGGTACGGATGGAGTTCTTC.

This clone was counted a single time. The chain carries TRBV9 and TRBJ2-5; D remains unclear. Germline V lookup: CDR1 SGDLS, CDR2 YYNGEE. Trimming removed 2 bases at V and 1 base at J, with 0 bases between. The CDR3 runs to 11 residues. In DNA form, the CDR3 reads TGTGCCAGCAGCGTCCAAGAGACCCAGTACTTC. It is translated as CASSVQETQYF.

As for this clone: This sample includes further DNA sequences coding for the same CDR3. The rearrangement uses TRBV18 and TRBJ2-7, with D hard to call. The germline CDR1 and CDR2 sequences are KGHSH and LQKENI. The CDR3 covers 12 residues. Trimming pared 3 bases from V and 6 bases from J, leaving 9 bases between. Here the CDR3 DNA reads TGTGCCAGCTCACCTGGTCAGACCGAGCAGTACTTC. Amino acids: CASSPGQTEQYF.

V and J are TRBV19 and TRBJ2-1, with 9 bases lining up with TRBD2. With 5 bases clipped from V and 6 bases from J, the junction kept 11 bases outside the gene matches. Germline loops: CDR1 LNHDA, CDR2 SQIVND (reference sequence). The CDR3 runs to 16 residues. In DNA form, the CDR3 reads TGTGCCAGTAGTTTGGGCGGGAGGGCCTCCGGCAATGAGCAGTTCTTC. Its protein product is CASSLGGRASGNEQFF. Complete variable domain (other parts from reference TRBV19 and TRBJ2-1): DGGITQSPKYLFRKEGQNVTLSCEQNLNHDAMYWYRQDPGQGLRLIYYSQIVNDFQKGDIAEGYSVSREKKESFPLTVTSAQKNPTAFYLCASSLGGRASGNEQFFGPGTRLTVL.

The V gene is TRBV28, the J gene TRBJ2-7, with 9 positions matching TRBD1. The J segment lost 5 bases and the V segment lost 3 bases, leaving 8 bases of the junction unmatched. From germline, CDR1 is MDHEN and CDR2 SYDVKM. This CDR3 is built from 15 residues. The CDR3 sequence: CASSLPGQGFHEQYF. As DNA, the CDR3 is TGTGCCAGCAGTTTGCCGGGACAGGGCTTCCACGAGCAGTACTTC.

Comment on this clone: Other nucleotide sequences from this sample produce the same CDR3. This rearrangement joins TRBV5-1 to TRBJ1-2; D is uncertain. This CDR3 is 14 amino acids long. The germline CDR1 and CDR2 sequences are SGHRS and YFSETQ. Trimming cost V 0 bases and J 4 bases, with 10 bases left between them. The DNA of the CDR3 is TGCGCCAGCAGCTTGGAAGAGGGCACCTATGGCTACACCTTC. Its protein product is CASSLEEGTYGYTF. The variable domain in full, with the rest retrieved from reference TRBV5-1 and TRBJ1-2, is KAGVTQTPRYLIKTRGQQVTLSCSPISGHRSVSWYQQTPGQGLQFLFEYFSETQRNKGNFPGRFSGRQFSNSRSEMNVSTLELGDSALYLCASSLEEGTYGYTFGSGTRLTVV.

This clone was detected only a few times. The rearrangement uses TRBV13 and TRBJ2-4; 9 bases map to TRBD2. V dropped 0 bases and J dropped 2; count of bases not matched to a gene: 5. The CDR3 extends over 17 amino acids. Germline CDR1 reads PRHDT; CDR2 reads FYEKMQ (reference sequence). CDR3: CASSLGLAGLTKNIQYF. As DNA, the CDR3 is TGTGCCAGCAGCTTAGGACTAGCGGGTCTTACCAAAAACATTCAGTACTTC. The variable domain in full, completed from reference TRBV13 and TRBJ2-4, reads AAGVIQSPRHLIKEKRETATLKCYPIPRHDTVYWYQQGPGQDPQFLISFYEKMQSDKGSIPDRFSAQQFSDYHSELNMSSLELGDSALYFCASSLGLAGLTKNIQYFGAGTRLSVL.

The V and J genes are TRBV4-1 and TRBJ2-7; D may be TRBD2 (5 bases). V was cut by 4 bases and J by 5 bases, with 27 bases left in between. The CDR3 is 18 residues long. Germline V gene data show CDR1 as MGHRA and CDR2 as YSYEKL. CDR3 in amino acids: CASSPGPDPGRYGDEQYF. DNA for the CDR3: TGCGCCAGCAGCCCCGGCCCCGATCCGGGCCGGTACGGGGACGAGCAGTACTTC.

This rearrangement joins TRBV5-4 to TRBJ2-1; D perhaps matches TRBD2 (6 bases). With 5 bases removed from V and 5 bases from J, the gap between germline ends came to 11 bases. This CDR3 is 13 amino acids long. The germline CDR1 and CDR2 sequences are SGHNT and YYREEE (reference sequence). The CDR3 DNA follows: TGTGCCAGCAGGCCGGAGCGGGACAATGAGCAGTTCTTC. This encodes CASRPERDNEQFF.

This clone was observed a single time. The limits of the CDR3 on the DNA are not certain, so only TCRdb's listed CDR3 is given. The chain links TRBV28 to TRBJ2-2; the tabulated D call, TRBD1, remains unverified against the DNA. Including both end residues, the CDR3 is 15 amino acids long. Germline V gene sequence: CDR1 MDHEN, CDR2 SYDVKM. The CDR3 reads CASSTSTGRNGELFF.

The gene calls are TRBV11-2 and TRBJ2-7; weak D call: TRBD2 (6 bases). This CDR3 spans 14 amino acids. Per the germline V gene, CDR1 is SGHAT and CDR2 is FQNNGV. With 5 bases removed from V and 3 bases from J, the gap between germline ends came to 14 bases. The CDR3 nucleotides read TGTGCCAGCAGCGCGGGACCCGCCGTCTACGAGCAGTACTTC. It translates to CASSAGPAVYEQYF. The full variable domain, rest sourced from reference TRBV11-2 and TRBJ2-7, is EAGVAQSPRYKIIEKRQSVAFWCNPISGHATLYWYQQILGQGPKLLIQFQNNGVVDDSQLPKDRFSAERLKGVDSTLKIQPAKLEDSAVYLCASSAGPAVYEQYFGPGTRLTVT.

CDR3 region: CASSFGEQGEKLFF. CDR3 bases: TGCGCCAGCAGCTTCGGGGAACAGGGTGAAAAACTGTTTTTT. The genes are TRBV5-1 and TRBJ1-4; a possible D gene is TRBD1 (6 bases). Trimming took 2 bases from V and 7 from J, leaving 12 bases between them. The CDR3 length is 14 residues. Germline assignment: CDR1 SGHRS and CDR2 YFSETQ.

This clone was observed a few times. The chain uses TRBV5-1 and TRBJ1-5; D ambiguous. This CDR3 is built from 13 residues. The V gene lost 0 bases and the J gene lost 7 bases, with 8 bases spanning the gap. Germline CDR1 SGHRS, CDR2 YFSETQ. CDR3 sequence: CASSLGPLQPQHF. CDR3 DNA sequence: TGCGCCAGCAGCTTGGGTCCATTGCAGCCCCAGCATTTT.

This clone was found a few times. The chain carries TRBV11-2 and TRBJ1-1; 8 bases line up with TRBD1. The junction had 2 bases not matched to a gene; V was cut back by 1 base and J by 1 base. This CDR3 has 15 amino acids. Germline CDR1 reads SGHAT; CDR2 reads FQNNGV. CDR3 loop: CASSLVGQGNTEAFF. CDR3 coding DNA: TGTGCCAGCAGCTTAGTAGGACAGGGGAACACTGAAGCTTTCTTT.

The J gene is TRBJ2-1, the V gene TRBV28; 9 bases are a match to TRBD1. Germline trimming cut 5 bases from V and 7 bases from J; bases unmatched to any gene: 12. Germline loops: CDR1 MDHEN, CDR2 SYDVKM. The CDR3 has 16 amino acids. CDR3 bases: TGTGCCAGCAGTGTTCCGGGACAGGGCATTGCTAATGAGCAGTTCTTC. Residues: CASSVPGQGIANEQFF.

The V gene is TRBV28, the J gene TRBJ2-7; 8 bases are a match to TRBD1. This CDR3 region has 15 residues. Germline trimming cut 5 bases from V and 0 bases from J; bases unmatched to any gene: 6. Looked up from germline, CDR1 is MDHEN and CDR2 is SYDVKM. DNA for the CDR3: TGTGCCAGCAGTCCGAACAGGGGGAGCTCCTACGAGCAGTACTTC. Translating it yields CASSPNRGSSYEQYF.

This clone was counted only a few times. The chain is built from TRBV6-1 and TRBJ1-5; 7 bases align to TRBD1. The CDR3 totals 16 residues. CDR1 and CDR2 from the germline V gene are MNHNS and SASEGT. V shed 4 bases, J shed 0 bases, and the junction held 6 bases outside the gene matches. The CDR3 is CASSARGTDSNQPQHF. The CDR3 coding sequence is TGTGCCAGCAGTGCCCGAGGGACAGATAGCAATCAGCCCCAGCATTTT.

The chain employs TRBV29-1 and TRBJ2-6; D unclear. Germline loops: CDR1 SQVTM, CDR2 ANQGSEA. This CDR3 region has 12 residues. Trimming left V 5 bases short and J 8 bases short, with 10 bases between. The CDR3 region has the DNA TGCAGCGTTCGATTAGCATCCAACGTCCTGACTTTC. This sequence encodes CSVRLASNVLTF.

J is TRBJ1-1 and V is TRBV28; D call uncertain. V was trimmed by 8 bases and J by 1 base, leaving 14 bases between them. Germline values: CDR1 MDHEN, CDR2 SYDVKM. This CDR3 region has 14 residues. The CDR3 spells CASPPSPGNTEAFF. The DNA of the CDR3 is TGTGCCAGCCCTCCCAGCCCGGGGAACACTGAAGCTTTCTTT.

This chain joins TRBV7-9 and TRBJ1-1; the D gene is possibly TRBD1 (5 bases). In germline, CDR1 is SEHNR, CDR2 FQNEAQ (reference sequence). The germline V and J ends were trimmed by 5 bases and 0 bases, with 10 bases remaining between them. The CDR3 length is 14 residues. The CDR3 DNA sequence: TGTGCCAGCAGCGGGGACCTCATGAACACTGAAGCTTTCTTT. Its protein product is CASSGDLMNTEAFF.

This clone appeared a few times. V and J are TRBV21-1 and TRBJ2-7; TRBD1, the D gene given by the table, was not confirmed from the DNA. TRBV21-1 is reported as a pseudogene. CDR3 length: 13 amino acids. The CDR3 nucleotides are TGTGCCAGCATCGAGGACAGGGATAACGAGCAGTACTTC. Protein sequence: CASIEDRDNEQYF.

The V gene is TRBV5-1, the J gene TRBJ2-7; D is perhaps TRBD1 (5 bases). The V and J ends lost 4 bases and 3 bases respectively, with 11 bases between them. The CDR3 runs 13 residues. Germline lookup yields CDR1 SGHRS and CDR2 YFSETQ. CDR3 protein: CASSTGHNYEQYF. The CDR3 DNA follows: TGCGCCAGCAGCACCGGACATAACTACGAGCAGTACTTC.

The CDR3 DNA follows: TGTGCCAGTAGTACCGGGACAGCGTTCTTTCAGCCCCAGCATTTT. This translates into CASSTGTAFFQPQHF. V usage is TRBV19 and J usage is TRBJ1-5; TRBD1 aligns across 7 bases. The length of the CDR3 is 15 residues. The germline CDR1 and CDR2 sequences are LNHDA and SQIVND (reference sequence). V trimming: 4 bases; J trimming: 6 bases; junction bases outside the gene matches: 9.